In its sample, the clone carrying this T cell receptor (beta chain) was seen many times. These data belong to a study of Graves' ophthalmopathy and Graves' hyperthyroidism. Pregnant or lactating patients and those with other autoimmune diseases or uncontrolled infections were excluded. Reliance was placed on clinical symptoms, serum thyroxine, TRAb, thyroid ultrasound and orbital computed tomography for diagnosis. This CDR3 spans 15 amino acids. The V end lost 0 bases, the J end lost 0 bases, and 7 bases lay between the germline ends. Germline-derived CDR1 and CDR2 are SGHRS and YFSETQ. TCR beta CDR3 amplification used RNA transcripts. HTBI-primed RT-PCR formed the first round, and a multiplex PCR formed the second. MiXCR was run by TCRdb on the multiplex PCR reads, yielding one entry per CDR3 protein. The sample includes over a million distinct CDR3 sequences, 35% to 45% seen only once; the top ten take 11%.

The chain has TRBV5-1 and TRBJ1-5; possible D gene TRBD1, 5 bases. The sequence came from an adult man with Graves' hyperthyroidism. Input material: peripheral blood or thyroid tissue (not recorded which). In nucleotides, the CDR3 is TGCGCCAGCAGCTTGGAGGGGAATAGCAATCAGCCCCAGCATTTT. It yields the protein CASSLEGNSNQPQHF.